These T cell receptor beta chains were read from a single sample in a study of shared clonotypes between healthy human individuals. Here immunoSEQ multiplex PCR was the method, and the copy in TCRdb shows in-frame clones only, minus some. Of about 2 million clones listed, approximately 95% were seen once; the top ten hold 0.1% to 0.15%. The sequenced sample consisted of naive CD4+ T cells sorted from blood. These receptors all stem from a man in his late teens or twenties in good health. Both conserved end residues are part of each CDR3. The D gene is left open where the match is weak. Not every row has a clone size; where given, it reads once, few, many or a size class.

j_call: TRBJ1-2
d_call: .
cdr3_length: 14
clone_size: .
v_call: TRBV30
cdr3_nt: TGTGCCTGGGGACCTCAAGGGAGCGGGGCTGGCTACACCTTC
cdr3_aa: CAWGPQGSGAGYTF

j_call: TRBJ1-6
d_call: TRBD1
cdr3_length: 15
clone_size: .
v_call: TRBV4-2
cdr3_nt: TGTGCCAGCAGCCAAGATGAGGGGGCTACTTCACCCCTCCACTTT
cdr3_aa: CASSQDEGATSPLHF

j_call: TRBJ2-2
d_call: TRBD1
cdr3_length: 16
clone_size: once
v_call: TRBV7-2
cdr3_nt: TGTGCCAGCAGCTTAGAGGGGACAGGGAGGTCCGGGGAGCTGTTTTTT
cdr3_aa: CASSLEGTGRSGELFF

j_call: TRBJ2-1
d_call: .
cdr3_length: 19
clone_size: .
v_call: TRBV7-9
cdr3_nt: TGTGCCAGCAGCTTAGGGGCCCGGACAGAAAGATTCACCTACAATGAGCAGTTCTTC
cdr3_aa: CASSLGARTERFTYNEQFF

j_call: TRBJ2-7
d_call: .
cdr3_length: 13
clone_size: few
v_call: TRBV18
cdr3_nt: TGTGCCAGCTCACCGGGCAGCTCCTACGAGCAGTACTTC
cdr3_aa: CASSPGSSYEQYF

j_call: TRBJ1-5
d_call: TRBD1
cdr3_length: 13
clone_size: .
v_call: TRBV30
cdr3_nt: TGTGCCTGGAGCGGACAGGCTAGGAAACCCCAGCATTTT
cdr3_aa: CAWSGQARKPQHF

j_call: TRBJ1-6
d_call: TRBD1
cdr3_length: 15
clone_size: .
v_call: TRBV5-8
cdr3_nt: TGTGCCAGCAGCGAACTCCCAGGGGGCACCTCACCCCTCCACTTT
cdr3_aa: CASSELPGGTSPLHF

j_call: TRBJ2-2
d_call: .
cdr3_length: 16
clone_size: .
v_call: TRBV30
cdr3_nt: TGTGCCTGTCAAATTTCGCGGCTAGCGACCACCGGGGAGCTGTTTTTT
cdr3_aa: CACQISRLATTGELFF

j_call: TRBJ2-3
d_call: .
cdr3_length: 16
clone_size: .
v_call: TRBV5-6
cdr3_nt: TGTGCCAGCAGCTTGGGCAGTCGTAGTCATACAGATACGCAGTATTTT
cdr3_aa: CASSLGSRSHTDTQYF

j_call: TRBJ1-4
d_call: .
cdr3_length: 14
clone_size: .
v_call: TRBV5-1
cdr3_nt: TGCGCCAGCAGCTTGGACGGCAGCGGGGAAAAACTGTTTTTT
cdr3_aa: CASSLDGSGEKLFF

j_call: TRBJ1-2
d_call: .
cdr3_length: 13
clone_size: .
v_call: TRBV5-1
cdr3_nt: TGCGCCAGCAGCTTGGACGGGGAAGGTGGCTACACCTTC
cdr3_aa: CASSLDGEGGYTF

j_call: TRBJ1-2
d_call: .
cdr3_length: 13
clone_size: .
v_call: TRBV25-1
cdr3_nt: TGTGCCAGCAGTTCTGATGACGTCTATGGCTACACCTTC
cdr3_aa: CASSSDDVYGYTF

j_call: TRBJ2-1
d_call: TRBD2
cdr3_length: 15
clone_size: .
v_call: TRBV10-1
cdr3_nt: TGCGCCAGCAGTCAGTCGGGACTAGCGCACAATGAGCAGTTCTTC
cdr3_aa: CASSQSGLAHNEQFF

j_call: TRBJ2-1
d_call: TRBD2
cdr3_length: 18
clone_size: .
v_call: TRBV4-2
cdr3_nt: TGTGCCAGCAGCCAACGGGCTAGCGGGGGGGCTTCCTACAATGAGCAGTTCTTC
cdr3_aa: CASSQRASGGASYNEQFF

j_call: TRBJ2-2
d_call: .
cdr3_length: 15
clone_size: .
v_call: TRBV2
cdr3_nt: TGTGCCAGCAGGGGGTTAAAGGGGAACACCGGGGAGCTGTTTTTT
cdr3_aa: CASRGLKGNTGELFF

j_call: TRBJ2-3
d_call: .
cdr3_length: 16
clone_size: once
v_call: TRBV18
cdr3_nt: TGTGCCAGCTCACCTGGGGACGTTCCAAGCACAGATACGCAGTATTTT
cdr3_aa: CASSPGDVPSTDTQYF

j_call: TRBJ2-2
d_call: .
cdr3_length: 15
clone_size: .
v_call: TRBV7-2
cdr3_nt: TGTGCCAGCAGCTTACGACTTTCGGGCACCGGGGAGCTGTTTTTT
cdr3_aa: CASSLRLSGTGELFF

j_call: TRBJ1-4
d_call: .
cdr3_length: 16
clone_size: once
v_call: TRBV30
cdr3_nt: TGTGCCTGGGGGGTTCAGAGGGCGGCAACTAATGAAAAACTGTTTTTT
cdr3_aa: CAWGVQRAATNEKLFF

j_call: TRBJ2-5
d_call: .
cdr3_length: 14
clone_size: .
v_call: TRBV4-1
cdr3_nt: TGCGCCAGCAGCCAAGTACCCGGGGTGGAGACCCAGTACTTC
cdr3_aa: CASSQVPGVETQYF

j_call: TRBJ2-1
d_call: .
cdr3_length: 14
clone_size: .
v_call: TRBV6-6
cdr3_nt: TGTGCCAGCAGTTACGTCGGCAGGGACCATGAGCAGTTCTTC
cdr3_aa: CASSYVGRDHEQFF

j_call: TRBJ1-1
d_call: TRBD1
cdr3_length: 18
clone_size: .
v_call: TRBV27
cdr3_nt: TGTGCCAGCAGTCGGGACCGGACAGGGGGAGTACGGGAGACTGAAGCTTTCTTT
cdr3_aa: CASSRDRTGGVRETEAFF

j_call: TRBJ2-5
d_call: .
cdr3_length: 17
clone_size: .
v_call: TRBV5-4
cdr3_nt: TGTGCCAGCAGCTCATTTGTCCCGAACGACGGGCAAGAGACCCAGTACTTC
cdr3_aa: CASSSFVPNDGQETQYF

j_call: TRBJ2-1
d_call: TRBD2
cdr3_length: 16
clone_size: .
v_call: TRBV4-3
cdr3_nt: TGCGCCAGCAGCAAGGGACTAGCGGGAGCCTACAATGAGCAGTTCTTC
cdr3_aa: CASSKGLAGAYNEQFF

j_call: TRBJ1-2
d_call: TRBD1
cdr3_length: 15
clone_size: .
v_call: TRBV5-6
cdr3_nt: TGTGCCAGCAGCCCCGGGACAGGGGGCAACTATGGCTACACCTTC
cdr3_aa: CASSPGTGGNYGYTF

j_call: TRBJ2-3
d_call: .
cdr3_length: 15
clone_size: .
v_call: TRBV7-2
cdr3_nt: TGTGCCAGCAGCTTAGAGGGTGACAGGACAGATACGCAGTATTTT
cdr3_aa: CASSLEGDRTDTQYF

j_call: TRBJ2-2
d_call: .
cdr3_length: 11
clone_size: once
v_call: TRBV10-3
cdr3_nt: TGTGCCATCAGTTCCACCGGGGAGCTGTTTTTT
cdr3_aa: CAISSTGELFF

j_call: TRBJ1-2
d_call: TRBD1
cdr3_length: 16
clone_size: once
v_call: TRBV5-1
cdr3_nt: TGCGCCAGCAGCAGCTGGGACAGGGGGTCCGGCTATGGCTACACCTTC
cdr3_aa: CASSSWDRGSGYGYTF

j_call: TRBJ2-2
d_call: .
cdr3_length: 14
clone_size: .
v_call: TRBV10-1
cdr3_nt: TGCGCCAGCAGTGCAGACTTGAACACCGGGGAGCTGTTTTTT
cdr3_aa: CASSADLNTGELFF

j_call: TRBJ1-4
d_call: .
cdr3_length: 12
clone_size: .
v_call: TRBV6-6
cdr3_nt: TGTGCCAGCAGTTATGCTGGCGAAAAACTGTTTTTT
cdr3_aa: CASSYAGEKLFF

j_call: TRBJ2-7
d_call: .
cdr3_length: 14
clone_size: .
v_call: TRBV6-6
cdr3_nt: TGTGCCAGCAGTTACTTCCAGGGACCCTACGAGCAGTACTTC
cdr3_aa: CASSYFQGPYEQYF

j_call: TRBJ1-5
d_call: .
cdr3_length: 13
clone_size: .
v_call: TRBV28
cdr3_nt: TGTGCCAGCAGGTTCGAGGTGCGTCAGCCCCAGCATTTT
cdr3_aa: CASRFEVRQPQHF

j_call: TRBJ2-5
d_call: .
cdr3_length: 16
clone_size: .
v_call: TRBV5-1
cdr3_nt: TGCGCCAGCAGCTTGAGTGGACAGCCTGTTCAAGAGACCCAGTACTTC
cdr3_aa: CASSLSGQPVQETQYF

j_call: TRBJ2-1
d_call: TRBD2
cdr3_length: 14
clone_size: .
v_call: TRBV28
cdr3_nt: TGTGCCAGCAGAAGCGGGGGGATCAACAATGAGCAGTTCTTC
cdr3_aa: CASRSGGINNEQFF

j_call: TRBJ1-5
d_call: TRBD1
cdr3_length: 15
clone_size: .
v_call: TRBV18
cdr3_nt: TGTGCCAGCTCTCCCGGGACAGGGGGCGTTCAGCCCCAGCATTTT
cdr3_aa: CASSPGTGGVQPQHF

j_call: TRBJ2-7
d_call: .
cdr3_length: 13
clone_size: .
v_call: TRBV7-2
cdr3_nt: TGTGCCAGCAGCTTAGAACGAGGAAGCGAGCAGTACTTC
cdr3_aa: CASSLERGSEQYF

j_call: TRBJ1-1
d_call: .
cdr3_length: 13
clone_size: .
v_call: TRBV7-9
cdr3_nt: TGTGCCAGCGCCGGGACGGTTAACACTGAAGCTTTCTTT
cdr3_aa: CASAGTVNTEAFF

j_call: TRBJ2-7
d_call: .
cdr3_length: 11
clone_size: .
v_call: TRBV28
cdr3_nt: TGTGCCAGCAGTGTAACGTGGGAGCAGTACTTC
cdr3_aa: CASSVTWEQYF

j_call: TRBJ2-7
d_call: .
cdr3_length: 12
clone_size: .
v_call: TRBV10-3
cdr3_nt: TGTGCCATCAGTGGAGTCTCCTACGAGCAGTACTTC
cdr3_aa: CAISGVSYEQYF

j_call: TRBJ2-4
d_call: TRBD1
cdr3_length: 16
clone_size: .
v_call: TRBV28
cdr3_nt: TGTGCCAGCAGTCTGGGGACAGGGAGATCCAAAAACATTCAGTACTTC
cdr3_aa: CASSLGTGRSKNIQYF

j_call: TRBJ2-2
d_call: TRBD1
cdr3_length: 17
clone_size: .
v_call: TRBV15
cdr3_nt: TGTGCCACCAGCAGATACAGGAGTTCGGACAGGAACGGGGAGCTGTTTTTT
cdr3_aa: CATSRYRSSDRNGELFF

j_call: TRBJ2-1
d_call: .
cdr3_length: 15
clone_size: once
v_call: TRBV1
cdr3_nt: TGCACCAGCAGCGGACAGACGAGCTCCTACAATGAGCAGTTCTTC
cdr3_aa: CTSSGQTSSYNEQFF

j_call: TRBJ2-5
d_call: .
cdr3_length: 13
clone_size: .
v_call: TRBV9
cdr3_nt: TGTGCCAGCAGCGTAGAGTTGAGGGAGACCCAGTACTTC
cdr3_aa: CASSVELRETQYF

j_call: TRBJ2-7
d_call: .
cdr3_length: 13
clone_size: .
v_call: TRBV18
cdr3_nt: TGTGCCAGCGCCTTAGGTACTCGGTACGAGCAGTACTTC
cdr3_aa: CASALGTRYEQYF

j_call: TRBJ1-2
d_call: .
cdr3_length: 13
clone_size: once
v_call: TRBV25-1
cdr3_nt: TGTGCCAGCAGTGACAGGGCCCGGGATGGCTACACCTTC
cdr3_aa: CASSDRARDGYTF

j_call: TRBJ2-3
d_call: .
cdr3_length: 13
clone_size: .
v_call: TRBV7-2
cdr3_nt: TGTGCCAGCAGCTTAGGGAGTGTAGATACGCAGTATTTT
cdr3_aa: CASSLGSVDTQYF

j_call: TRBJ2-7
d_call: TRBD1
cdr3_length: 17
clone_size: .
v_call: TRBV11-2
cdr3_nt: TGTGCCAGCAGCTTAGAGGGCCGGACAGGGGATTTCTACGAGCAGTACTTC
cdr3_aa: CASSLEGRTGDFYEQYF

j_call: TRBJ1-1
d_call: .
cdr3_length: 13
clone_size: .
v_call: TRBV2
cdr3_nt: TGTGCCAGCAGGAGAGAGCTGAACACTGAAGCTTTCTTT
cdr3_aa: CASRRELNTEAFF

j_call: TRBJ2-2
d_call: .
cdr3_length: 15
clone_size: .
v_call: TRBV5-1
cdr3_nt: TGCGCCAGCAGCTTGGTTCGGAGGAACACCGGGGAGCTGTTTTTT
cdr3_aa: CASSLVRRNTGELFF

j_call: TRBJ1-2
d_call: .
cdr3_length: 15
clone_size: .
v_call: TRBV4-1
cdr3_nt: TGCGCCAGCAGCCAAAAAATAGAGGGGCTCTATGGCTACACCTTC
cdr3_aa: CASSQKIEGLYGYTF

j_call: TRBJ1-1
d_call: .
cdr3_length: 15
clone_size: .
v_call: TRBV5-4
cdr3_nt: TGTGCCAGCAGCTTGAGGAGGGACGCGGACACTGAAGCTTTCTTT
cdr3_aa: CASSLRRDADTEAFF

j_call: TRBJ2-7
d_call: .
cdr3_length: 12
clone_size: once
v_call: TRBV18
cdr3_nt: TGTGCCAGCTCGCACAGGGAATCCGAGCAGTACTTC
cdr3_aa: CASSHRESEQYF

j_call: TRBJ1-1
d_call: TRBD1
cdr3_length: 14
clone_size: .
v_call: TRBV28
cdr3_nt: TGTGCCAGCAGTGTCCGACAGGGAAGGACTGAAGCTTTCTTT
cdr3_aa: CASSVRQGRTEAFF

j_call: TRBJ1-5
d_call: .
cdr3_length: 12
clone_size: .
v_call: TRBV6-4
cdr3_nt: TGTGCCAGCAGTGACTTTTACACGCCCCAGCATTTT
cdr3_aa: CASSDFYTPQHF

j_call: TRBJ1-5
d_call: .
cdr3_length: 14
clone_size: .
v_call: TRBV5-1
cdr3_nt: TGCGCCAGCAGCTATGGAGGCGTAAATCAGCCCCAGCATTTT
cdr3_aa: CASSYGGVNQPQHF

j_call: TRBJ2-7
d_call: .
cdr3_length: 15
clone_size: .
v_call: TRBV6-5
cdr3_nt: TGTGCCAGCAGTTACGGGGACACCCCGCCCTACGAGCAGTACTTC
cdr3_aa: CASSYGDTPPYEQYF

j_call: TRBJ1-2
d_call: .
cdr3_length: 15
clone_size: .
v_call: TRBV6-1
cdr3_nt: TGTGCCAGCAGGATTAGTGGGGATCCTAACTATGGCTACACCTTC
cdr3_aa: CASRISGDPNYGYTF

j_call: TRBJ2-1
d_call: TRBD2
cdr3_length: 16
clone_size: .
v_call: TRBV4-2
cdr3_nt: TGTGCCAGCAGCCAAGAGACAGCGGGGGTTAACAATGAGCAGTTCTTC
cdr3_aa: CASSQETAGVNNEQFF

j_call: TRBJ1-1
d_call: TRBD1
cdr3_length: 15
clone_size: .
v_call: TRBV14
cdr3_nt: TGTGCCAGCAGCCAACGGGACAGGGTCAGTGCTGAAGCTTTCTTT
cdr3_aa: CASSQRDRVSAEAFF

j_call: TRBJ1-3
d_call: TRBD1
cdr3_length: 15
clone_size: .
v_call: TRBV19
cdr3_nt: TGTGCCACGTCTTTGGACAGGGCCTCTGGAAACACCATATATTTT
cdr3_aa: CATSLDRASGNTIYF

j_call: TRBJ1-1
d_call: .
cdr3_length: 13
clone_size: once
v_call: TRBV6-4
cdr3_nt: TGTGCCAGCAGGGAATTGGGGCGGACTGAAGCTTTCTTT
cdr3_aa: CASRELGRTEAFF